The rows below give T cell receptor beta chains drawn from one sample of a study of cytomegalovirus exposure and HLA in healthy donors. Assay: immunoSEQ multiplex PCR; the TCRdb copy retains only in-frame clones and omits some. Seen here are 55,000 to 85,000 clones, roughly two thirds observed once, and the top ten hold 3%. The sequencing sample was made of PBMCs. These receptor sequences come from a woman in her 50s in good health and CMV-seronegative. CDR3s include the opening cysteine and the closing phenylalanine or tryptophan. The order of the fields is D gene, J gene, clone size, CDR3 length, V gene, CDR3 DNA, CDR3 protein. A D gene is named only where the DNA matches it firmly. Size is stated for part of the rows, as once, few or many counts, or as a class when the clone is expanded.

d_gene: .
j_gene: TRBJ1-6
abundance: few
len: 15
v_gene: TRBV28
CDR3nt: TGTGCCAGCCTGGGGGGAGGTGGATTTAATTCACCCCTCCACTTT
CDR3aa: CASLGGGGFNSPLHF

d_gene: .
j_gene: TRBJ2-1
abundance: .
len: 13
v_gene: TRBV15
CDR3nt: TGTGCCACCAGCCGCCCTAACGACAATGAGCAGTTCTTC
CDR3aa: CATSRPNDNEQFF

d_gene: TRBD1
j_gene: TRBJ2-3
abundance: .
len: 14
v_gene: TRBV6-6
CDR3nt: TGTGCCACCCGGGGACAGATTTTCACAGATACGCAGTATTTT
CDR3aa: CATRGQIFTDTQYF

d_gene: .
j_gene: TRBJ1-1
abundance: once
len: 17
v_gene: TRBV19
CDR3nt: TGTGCCAGTAGTATTCCCTCGAGCGCGCGGGGTCTCACTGAAGCTTTCTTT
CDR3aa: CASSIPSSARGLTEAFF

d_gene: .
j_gene: TRBJ2-3
abundance: once
len: 14
v_gene: TRBV7-2
CDR3nt: TGTGCCAGCAGGGAAGGGACACACACAGATACGCAGTATTTT
CDR3aa: CASREGTHTDTQYF

d_gene: .
j_gene: TRBJ1-1
abundance: .
len: 12
v_gene: TRBV2
CDR3nt: TGTGCCAGCAGTGACAGGTTCACTGAAGCTTTCTTT
CDR3aa: CASSDRFTEAFF

d_gene: TRBD1
j_gene: TRBJ2-6
abundance: .
len: 18
v_gene: TRBV28
CDR3nt: TGTGCCAGCAGCTCAACCGGGGACAGGTCCGGTAGGGCCAACGTCCTGACTTTC
CDR3aa: CASSSTGDRSGRANVLTF

d_gene: TRBD1
j_gene: TRBJ2-1
abundance: .
len: 14
v_gene: TRBV5-1
CDR3nt: TGCGCCAGCAGCTTGCAGGGGGCATGGAATGAGCAGTTCTTC
CDR3aa: CASSLQGAWNEQFF

d_gene: .
j_gene: TRBJ1-1
abundance: .
len: 13
v_gene: TRBV5-6
CDR3nt: TGTGCCAGCAGCTTACAGGGAAGCACTGAAGCTTTCTTT
CDR3aa: CASSLQGSTEAFF

d_gene: .
j_gene: TRBJ2-3
abundance: .
len: 13
v_gene: TRBV6-1
CDR3nt: TGTGCCAGCAACCGACAGACCACAGATACGCAGTATTTT
CDR3aa: CASNRQTTDTQYF

d_gene: .
j_gene: TRBJ1-2
abundance: .
len: 14
v_gene: TRBV7-2
CDR3nt: TGTGCCAGCAGAGTGGGACACCAAACGCATGGCTACACCTTC
CDR3aa: CASRVGHQTHGYTF

d_gene: TRBD1
j_gene: TRBJ1-5
abundance: .
len: 15
v_gene: TRBV27
CDR3nt: TGTGCCAGCAGCCTAGACCCCAGGGGGGACCAGCCCCAGCATTTT
CDR3aa: CASSLDPRGDQPQHF

d_gene: .
j_gene: TRBJ1-2
abundance: .
len: 16
v_gene: TRBV6-6
CDR3nt: TGTGCCAGCAGGAGTACCCAGGACGGCGGGAACTATGGCTACACCTTC
CDR3aa: CASRSTQDGGNYGYTF

d_gene: TRBD2
j_gene: TRBJ2-4
abundance: .
len: 15
v_gene: TRBV6-6
CDR3nt: TGTGCCAGCGGGGAGGGCAGACTAGCCAAAAACATTCAGTACTTC
CDR3aa: CASGEGRLAKNIQYF

d_gene: .
j_gene: TRBJ1-5
abundance: .
len: 15
v_gene: TRBV5-1
CDR3nt: TGCGCCAGCAGCTTGGATGGTACCCGGGGTCAGCCCCAGCATTTT
CDR3aa: CASSLDGTRGQPQHF

d_gene: TRBD1
j_gene: TRBJ1-1
abundance: .
len: 15
v_gene: TRBV7-9
CDR3nt: TGTGCCAGCAGCTTAGGGGACAGGGGAACCACTGAAGCTTTCTTT
CDR3aa: CASSLGDRGTTEAFF

d_gene: TRBD1
j_gene: TRBJ1-3
abundance: .
len: 16
v_gene: TRBV4-3
CDR3nt: TGCGCCAGCAGCCAAGAGGAAGGGGGCGACGGAAACACCATATATTTT
CDR3aa: CASSQEEGGDGNTIYF